This entry features one TCR beta chain sequence. The assay was immunoSEQ multiplex PCR, and TCRdb's table has in-frame clones only and misses some. This sample yields around 130,000 clones, of which roughly 97% are seen a single time; 0.44% belongs to the top ten. This record comes from a study of T cell changes during pregnancy in multiple sclerosis. This sequence originates from a female donor with multiple sclerosis, enrolled in a pregnancy study. The specimen was peripheral blood, collected after pregnancy.

The CDR3 spells CASSPSLAGGRGVQYF. CDR3 DNA: TGTGCCAGCAGCCCCAGTCTAGCGGGAGGCCGGGGGGTGCAGTATTTT. The J gene is TRBJ2-3, the V gene TRBV7-2, with 11 bases identical to TRBD2. Trimming removed 5 bases from V and 11 bases from J; junction bases left unmatched: 15. The CDR3 length is 16 residues. Germline V gene lookup returns CDR1 SGHTA and CDR2 FQGNSA.